These 29 T cell receptor beta chains originate from one sample sequenced in a study of CD8 T cells in Susac syndrome. Random hexamers were used to reverse transcribe roughly 0.45 to 1 ug of RNA. One entry per CDR3 protein, called by TCRdb with MiXCR from the immunoSEQ multiplex PCR reads. The table has under 300,000 distinct CDR3 sequences, 90% to 96% seen once. Sequenced sample: CD4+ T cells from PBMCs. The receptors originated from a human donor with Susac syndrome.

V is TRBV18 and J is TRBJ2-5, with D uncertain. The CDR3 loop spans 14 amino acids. Germline CDR1 is KGHSH and CDR2 is LQKENI. Between the trimmed V and J ends, which lost 1 base and 3 bases, there was a span of 9 bases. The CDR3 loop is CASSPLFREETQYF. The CDR3 DNA is TGTGCCAGCTCACCACTTTTTAGGGAAGAGACCCAGTACTTC.

V usage is TRBV5-1 and J usage is TRBJ2-5; 9 bases align to TRBD1. The length of the CDR3 is 14 residues. Germline V gene sequence: CDR1 SGHRS, CDR2 YFSETQ. With 4 bases clipped from V and 7 bases from J, the junction kept 8 bases outside the gene matches. The CDR3 DNA reads as TGCGCCAGCAGCCGGGGGACAGGGATCGGGACCCAGTACTTC. As protein: CASSRGTGIGTQYF.

As to this clonotype: A junction boundary mismatches the germline segment, possibly from a read error. The rearrangement uses TRBV3-1 and TRBJ1-2; perhaps TRBD1 as D (5 bases). The CDR3 totals 11 residues. The germline V gene encodes CDR1 LGHDT and CDR2 YNNKEL (reference sequence). The CDR3 region has the DNA TGTGCCAGCAGCCAAGATTGGGACCTAGTTTTC. This encodes CASSQDWDLVF.

DNA of the CDR3: TGCAGCGTTGAGAAGAAAAACATTCAGTACTTC. This translates into CSVEKKNIQYF. The chain carries TRBV29-1 and TRBJ2-4; no reliable D call. The CDR3 consists of 11 residues. Per the germline V gene, CDR1 is SQVTM and CDR2 is ANQGSEA. The V end lost 3 bases, the J end lost 4 bases, and 4 bases lay between the germline ends.

CDR3 region: CSARGGGGNNEQFF. The CDR3 DNA reads TGCAGTGCTAGGGGAGGGGGCGGAAACAATGAGCAGTTCTTC. The rearrangement links TRBV20-1 to TRBJ2-1; TRBD1 or TRBD2 may be the D gene (7 bases each). The germline V and J ends were trimmed by 3 bases and 5 bases, with 14 bases remaining between them. The CDR3 runs 14 residues. The germline gives CDR1 DFQATT, CDR2 SNEGSKA (reference sequence).

The genes are TRBV10-3 and TRBJ1-2; tentative D call: TRBD1 (5 bases). V was shortened by 3 bases and J by 6 bases, with 11 bases between the two germline ends. There are 13 residues in the CDR3. Germline V gene lookup returns CDR1 ENHRY and CDR2 SYGVKD. CDR3 coding DNA: TGTGCCATCAGTGACAGGGAAGAAAATGGCTACACCTTC. This translates into CAISDREENGYTF.

Here the CDR3 DNA reads TGTGCCACCAGACAAACGACTTTCGCGGTTAGGGACACCGGGGAGCTGTTTTTT. As protein: CATRQTTFAVRDTGELFF. This chain links TRBV15 with TRBJ2-2; no firm D call. Trimming took off 6 bases at V and 3 bases at J, with 23 bases between the two ends. This CDR3 has 18 residues. Germline values: CDR1 LNHNV, CDR2 YYDKDF (reference sequence).

The chain uses TRBV11-2 and TRBJ2-5; D may correspond to TRBD1 or TRBD2 (5 bases each). This CDR3 is built from 15 residues. The V gene lost 5 bases and the J gene lost 1 base, with 14 bases spanning the gap. Germline V CDR1 and CDR2: SGHAT, FQNNGV. CDR3 bases: TGTGCCAGCAGCCCTACGCCGGGGACCCAAGAGACCCAGTACTTC. This sequence encodes CASSPTPGTQETQYF.

This chain joins TRBV11-2 and TRBJ2-6, with 10 bases identical to TRBD2. J was trimmed by 2 bases and V by 4 bases; bases with no gene match: 11. Germline lookup yields CDR1 SGHAT and CDR2 FQNNGV. The CDR3 is made up of 19 amino acids. The CDR3 region has the DNA TGTGCCAGCAGCTCCACGGGACTAGCGATCCCGCCTGGGGCCAACGTCCTGACTTTC. The encoded protein is CASSSTGLAIPPGANVLTF.

This chain links TRBV27 with TRBJ2-3; D not certain. Germline V CDR1 and CDR2: MNHEY, SMNVEV (reference sequence). V dropped 1 base and J dropped 3 bases, with 17 bases sitting between them. The CDR3 totals 17 residues. The CDR3 DNA follows: TGTGCCAGCAGTTTATTTTCGGGTTTAGGTCCGACAGATACGCAGTATTTT. This codes for CASSLFSGLGPTDTQYF.

The gene calls are TRBV3-1 and TRBJ1-2; D uncertain. The germline gives CDR1 LGHDT, CDR2 YNNKEL (reference sequence). This CDR3 contains 13 residues. With 4 bases removed from V and 3 bases from J, the gap between germline ends came to 9 bases. The CDR3 reads CASSPRGDYGYTF. CDR3 DNA: TGTGCCAGCAGCCCTCGCGGGGACTATGGCTACACCTTC.

This sequence joins TRBV9 and TRBJ2-3; D is undetermined. This CDR3 is 12 amino acids long. The V end was cut by 1 base, the J end by 5 bases, with 5 bases between. Germline V gene lookup returns CDR1 SGDLS and CDR2 YYNGEE. In nucleotides, the CDR3 is TGTGCCAGCAGCGTAAGTGTAGATACGCAGTATTTT. This encodes CASSVSVDTQYF.

The V call is TRBV5-1, the J call TRBJ2-7, with 16 bases matching TRBD2. Germline assignment: CDR1 SGHRS and CDR2 YFSETQ. V lost 1 base to trimming and J lost 2 bases; unmatched junction nucleotides: 3. This CDR3 has 17 residues. As DNA, the CDR3 is TGCGCCAGCAGCTTGTCCGGGACTAGCGGGAGGGCCTACGAGCAGTACTTC. This sequence encodes CASSLSGTSGRAYEQYF.

This chain links TRBV7-2 with TRBJ1-1; possible D gene TRBD1, 5 bases. V lost 6 bases and J lost 5, with 13 bases in between. Per the germline V gene, CDR1 is SGHTA and CDR2 is FQGNSA. The CDR3 extends over 13 amino acids. CDR3 sequence: CASSLREGTEAFF. The CDR3 nucleotides read TGTGCCAGCAGTCTCAGGGAAGGTACTGAAGCTTTCTTT.

CDR3 in amino acids: CASSLEYFDEQYF. In DNA, the CDR3 is TGTGCCAGCAGCTTGGAATATTTTGACGAGCAGTACTTC. The chain employs TRBV5-6 and TRBJ2-7; D not resolved. Germline V CDR1 and CDR2: SGHDT, YYEEEE. The V and J ends lost 0 bases and 5 bases respectively, with 9 bases between them. The CDR3 sequence is 13 residues long.

The rearrangement joins TRBV7-2 to TRBJ2-3; D not certain. CDR3 length: 14 residues. V was trimmed by 5 bases and J by 0 bases, leaving 9 bases between them. The germline V gene has CDR1 SGHTA and CDR2 FQGNSA. The chain's CDR3 is CASSPQPSTDTQYF. DNA for the CDR3: TGTGCCAGCAGCCCACAACCTAGCACAGATACGCAGTATTTT.

This clonotype has a single count. The chain employs TRBV3-1 and TRBJ1-2; TRBD1 aligns across 8 bases. Trimming cost V 6 bases and J 6 bases; bases outside gene matches: 6. This CDR3 has 13 residues. Germline V gives CDR1 LGHDT, CDR2 YNNKEL (reference sequence). The CDR3 nucleotides are TGTGCCAGCAGTCCGACAGGGGACAATGGCTACACCTTC. This codes for CASSPTGDNGYTF. Drawing the rest from reference TRBV3-1 and TRBJ1-2, the complete variable domain is DTAVSQTPKYLVTQMGNDKSIKCEQNLGHDTMYWYKQDSKKFLKIMFSYNNKELIINETVPNRFSPKSPDKAHLNLHINSLELGDSAVYFCASSPTGDNGYTFGSGTRLTVV.

The chain employs TRBV20-1 and TRBJ1-2; D possibly corresponds to TRBD1 (6 bases). The CDR3 sequence is 12 residues long. Germline V gives CDR1 DFQATT, CDR2 SNEGSKA (reference sequence). The V end lost 5 bases, the J end lost 4 bases, and 11 bases lay between the germline ends. CDR3 nucleotides: TGCAGTGCTCGAGGACAGCCCTATGGCTACACCTTC. As protein: CSARGQPYGYTF.

The genes are TRBV12-3 or TRBV12-4 and TRBJ2-1; possibly TRBD2 for D (6 bases). V lost 3 bases to trimming and J lost 5 bases, with 11 bases between them. The CDR3 runs 14 residues. In DNA, the CDR3 is TGTGCCAGCAGTTTGGGGGAGGCTCACAATGAGCAGTTCTTC. Its translation: CASSLGEAHNEQFF.

The chain has TRBV9 and TRBJ2-5; TRBD2 agrees at 9 bases. The CDR3 loop spans 17 amino acids. Germline V lookup: CDR1 SGDLS, CDR2 YYNGEE. V was clipped by 3 bases and J by 4 bases; unmatched bases: 13. The CDR3 nucleotides are TGTGCCAGCAGCGGAGGGGCTAGCGGGATCCAACCAGAGACCCAGTACTTC. It codes for CASSGGASGIQPETQYF.

The gene calls are TRBV12-3 or TRBV12-4 and TRBJ1-5; D gene uncertain. The CDR3 contains 14 residues. V dropped 0 bases and J dropped 6 bases, with 9 bases sitting between them. CDR3 DNA sequence: TGTGCCAGCAGTTTAGCGGTAGGGCCTCAGCCCCAGCATTTT. This sequence encodes CASSLAVGPQPQHF.

The chain combines TRBV24-1 with TRBJ2-1, with D possibly matching TRBD1 (6 bases). There are 14 residues in the CDR3. V gave up 5 bases and J gave up 3 bases, with 10 bases separating them. Germline CDR1 and CDR2: KGHDR and SFDVKD. The CDR3 coding sequence is TGTGCCACCAGTGCTGGACAGAGCTACAATGAGCAGTTCTTC. Translation gives CATSAGQSYNEQFF.

This chain connects TRBV5-1 to TRBJ2-6, with TRBD2 matching 8 bases. Germline assignment: CDR1 SGHRS and CDR2 YFSETQ. The J segment lost 4 bases and the V segment lost 3 bases, leaving 6 bases of the junction unmatched. This CDR3 spans 16 amino acids. In DNA, the CDR3 is TGCGCCAGCAGCTCGGCCGGGGGGGCAGGGGCCAACGTCCTGACTTTC. It encodes CASSSAGGAGANVLTF.

The chain carries TRBV30 and TRBJ1-1, with D unresolved. Germline CDR1 GTSNPN, CDR2 SVGIG (reference sequence). The CDR3 consists of 12 residues. The V gene lost 3 bases and the J gene lost 6 bases, with 11 bases spanning the gap. The CDR3 protein is CAWRPRAAEAFF. In DNA, the CDR3 is TGTGCCTGGAGACCCCGGGCCGCTGAAGCTTTCTTT.

The rearrangement uses TRBV3-1 and TRBJ2-2; D uncertain. Per the germline V gene, CDR1 is LGHDT and CDR2 is YNNKEL (reference sequence). The CDR3 consists of 14 residues. The V end lost 7 bases, the J end lost 7 bases, and 16 bases lay between the germline ends. The CDR3 here is CASNPRSQHGELFF. DNA of the CDR3: TGTGCCAGCAACCCCCGGTCGCAACACGGGGAGCTGTTTTTT.

This sequence joins TRBV10-3 and TRBJ2-5, with 14 bases that match TRBD2. V was pared by 4 bases and J by 4 bases, with 8 bases of the junction left unmatched. This CDR3 has 17 amino acids. From germline, CDR1 is ENHRY and CDR2 SYGVKD. DNA of the CDR3: TGTGCCATCAGTGCAACCTCGACTAGCGGGGGGGGAGAGACCCAGTACTTC. Translation: CAISATSTSGGGETQYF.

The chain has TRBV3-1 and TRBJ2-5; the D gene is possibly TRBD2 (5 bases). The CDR3 covers 12 residues. Germline V gene data show CDR1 as LGHDT and CDR2 as YNNKEL (reference sequence). The V and J ends lost 3 bases and 12 bases respectively, with 14 bases between them. The CDR3 DNA sequence: TGTGCCAGCAGCCACCCAGGACGGGAAGAGTACTTC. The encoded protein is CASSHPGREEYF.

For the CDR3, the DNA is TGTGCCAGCAGCCAAGATTGGGGGCTTAACTATGGCTACACCTTC. This sequence encodes CASSQDWGLNYGYTF. The V gene is TRBV14, the J gene TRBJ1-2; possibly TRBD1 for D (6 bases). From germline, CDR1 is SGHDN and CDR2 FVKESK. The V end was cut by 0 bases, the J end by 1 base, with 9 bases between. The CDR3 runs 15 residues.

This chain's CDR3 is CASSLDLTPGANVLTF. CDR3 nucleotides: TGTGCCAGCAGCTTGGACTTGACACCTGGGGCCAACGTCCTGACTTTC. This rearrangement joins TRBV3-1 to TRBJ2-6; tentatively, D is TRBD2 (5 bases). Germline V lookup: CDR1 LGHDT, CDR2 YNNKEL (reference sequence). The ends were cut back, 5 bases at V and 2 bases at J, with 13 bases in the middle. This CDR3 has 16 residues. Supplemented by reference TRBV3-1 and TRBJ2-6, the full variable domain reads DTAVSQTPKYLVTQMGNDKSIKCEQNLGHDTMYWYKQDSKKFLKIMFSYNNKELIINETVPNRFSPKSPDKAHLNLHINSLELGDSAVYFCASSLDLTPGANVLTFGAGSRLTVL.